These 15 T cell receptor beta chains originate from one sample sequenced in a study of shared clonotypes between healthy human individuals. Generated by immunoSEQ multiplex PCR, the TCRdb table keeps only in-frame clones and is missing some. The sample lists around 2,000,000 clones; 85% to 95% were seen once. The sequenced sample was naive CD4+ T cells sorted from blood. Stated subset: CD45RA+ positively selected. The receptors derive from a man younger than 35 in good health.

This chain connects TRBV6-5 to TRBJ1-1; D remains ambiguous. Germline assignment: CDR1 MNHEY and CDR2 SVGAGI. This CDR3 is 14 amino acids long. V was pared by 7 bases and J by 2 bases, with 14 bases between. Here the CDR3 reads CASTPLGGNTEAFF. Here the CDR3 DNA reads TGTGCCAGCACCCCTTTGGGAGGCAACACTGAAGCTTTCTTT.

Points on this clone: A much larger clonotype is one base distant, so this may be a read error. The chain couples TRBV11-2 to TRBJ1-1; D gene uncertain. This CDR3 spans 16 amino acids. Looked up from germline, CDR1 is SGHAT and CDR2 is FQNNGV. CDR3 nucleotide sequence: TGTACCAGCAGCCTGGCCTCTACAGCCCCTACAACTGAAGCTTTCTTT. As protein: CTSSLASTAPTTEAFF.

V and J are TRBV29-1 and TRBJ2-1; TRBD1 agrees at 9 bases. The CDR3 spans 14 residues. CDR1 and CDR2 (germline): SQVTM, ANQGSEA. V shed 6 bases and J 9 bases; nucleotides not matched to a gene: 12. The CDR3 spells CSVLQDRGSTEQFF. CDR3 bases: TGCAGCGTACTCCAGGACAGGGGAAGTACTGAGCAGTTCTTC.

The chain has TRBV2 and TRBJ1-6; D remains unclear. Between the trimmed V and J ends, which lost 8 bases and 2 bases, there was a span of 10 bases. The CDR3 runs to 14 residues. Looked up from germline, CDR1 is SNHLY and CDR2 is FYNNEI. DNA for the CDR3: TGTGCCAGCGTGGGCTACCCCTATAATTCACCCCTCCACTTT. Translation gives CASVGYPYNSPLHF.

The chain employs TRBV7-2 and TRBJ2-2, with a possible D match to TRBD2 (6 bases). With 2 bases removed from V and 3 bases from J, the gap between germline ends came to 10 bases. Germline loops: CDR1 SGHTA, CDR2 FQGNSA. The CDR3 runs 15 residues. CDR3 protein: CASSLTPGDTGELFF. DNA of the CDR3: TGTGCCAGCAGCTTAACTCCGGGAGACACCGGGGAGCTGTTTTTT.

The chain has TRBV28 and TRBJ1-5; no clear D gene. The length of the CDR3 is 15 residues. The V end lost 6 bases, the J end lost 1 base, and 13 bases lay between the germline ends. Germline V gives CDR1 MDHEN, CDR2 SYDVKM. CDR3 sequence (DNA): TGTGCCAGCAGGTCGGGGAGTGGAAGCAATCAGCCCCAGCATTTT. Its translation: CASRSGSGSNQPQHF.

The chain couples TRBV6-1 to TRBJ2-1; D gene uncertain. The germline V and J ends were trimmed by 2 bases and 2 bases, with 1 base remaining between them. The CDR3 extends over 12 amino acids. Per germline, CDR1 MNHNS and CDR2 SASEGT. CDR3 residues: CASSEPYNEQFF. CDR3 sequence (DNA): TGTGCCAGCAGTGAACCCTACAATGAGCAGTTCTTC.

V gene TRBV6-6 combines with J gene TRBJ2-4; the D is unclear. The CDR3 has 11 residues. The V end was cut by 4 bases, the J end by 7 bases, with 5 bases between. Germline CDR1 and CDR2: MNHNY and SVGAGI (reference sequence). In DNA, the CDR3 is TGTGCCAGCAGTTGGGCGAACATTCAGTACTTC. As protein: CASSWANIQYF.

The chain links TRBV11-2 to TRBJ2-1; 10 bases are shared with TRBD2. Unmatched junction bases numbered 6, after V lost 1 base and J lost 9 bases. Per germline, CDR1 SGHAT and CDR2 FQNNGV. The CDR3 runs 15 residues. The CDR3 here is CASSLGVERGGEQFF. CDR3 in DNA: TGTGCCAGCAGCTTAGGAGTCGAGCGGGGGGGTGAGCAGTTCTTC. Variable domain in full (rest from reference TRBV11-2 and TRBJ2-1): EAGVAQSPRYKIIEKRQSVAFWCNPISGHATLYWYQQILGQGPKLLIQFQNNGVVDDSQLPKDRFSAERLKGVDSTLKIQPAKLEDSAVYLCASSLGVERGGEQFFGPGTRLTVL.

The chain joins TRBV5-6 to TRBJ2-3; 9 bases match TRBD2. The trim removed 4 bases at V and 2 bases at J, leaving 5 bases unmatched. The V gene's germline CDR1 is SGHDT and CDR2 YYEEEE. The CDR3 runs 15 residues. CDR3 DNA sequence: TGTGCCAGCAGCGCGGTAGCGGGAGCCACAGATACGCAGTATTTT. Its translation is CASSAVAGATDTQYF.

V is TRBV5-1 and J is TRBJ2-7; TRBD2 matches 15 bases. V lost 4 bases to trimming and J lost 1 base; unmatched junction nucleotides: 9. Germline values: CDR1 SGHRS, CDR2 YFSETQ. The CDR3 consists of 18 residues. CDR3 in amino acids: CASSPIGLAGGLSYEQYF. The CDR3, as DNA: TGCGCCAGCAGCCCAATCGGACTAGCGGGGGGGTTATCCTACGAGCAGTACTTC.

The chain links TRBV29-1 to TRBJ2-1; 11 bases fit TRBD2. Trimming at V came to 4 bases and at J to 6 bases, leaving 5 bases not matched to a gene. Germline V gene sequence: CDR1 SQVTM, CDR2 ANQGSEA. This CDR3 contains 14 residues. The CDR3 here is CSVVVLAGVNEQFF. The CDR3 DNA reads TGCAGCGTTGTAGTACTAGCGGGAGTCAATGAGCAGTTCTTC.

The J gene is TRBJ2-7, the V gene TRBV6-5; a weak D match, TRBD1 (5 bases). Trimming took 6 bases from V and 3 from J, leaving 15 bases between them. Germline V gene lookup returns CDR1 MNHEY and CDR2 SVGAGI. The CDR3 runs to 14 residues. The CDR3 nucleotides read TGTGCCAGCAGACTGACAGACATTGGCTACGAGCAGTACTTC. This gives the protein CASRLTDIGYEQYF.

DNA for the CDR3: TGTGCCAGCAGCCCGCAGGGACTAGCGGGCTTCGAGCAGTACTTC. Residues: CASSPQGLAGFEQYF. The chain recombines TRBV7-2 with TRBJ2-7; 12 bases fit TRBD2. V lost 5 bases and J lost 6; bases outside the gene matches: 8. Germline V lookup: CDR1 SGHTA, CDR2 FQGNSA. The CDR3 is 15 residues long. Full variable domain (outside the CDR3, taken from reference TRBV7-2 and TRBJ2-7): GAGVSQSPSNKVTEKGKDVELRCDPISGHTALYWYRQSLGQGLEFLIYFQGNSAPDKSGLPSDRFSAERTGGSVSTLTIQRTQQEDSAVYLCASSPQGLAGFEQYFGPGTRLTVT.

The rearrangement joins TRBV5-1 to TRBJ2-2; D tentatively reads TRBD1 or TRBD2 (5 bases each). The ends were cut back, 0 bases at V and 3 bases at J, with 12 bases in the middle. Germline-derived CDR1 and CDR2 are SGHRS and YFSETQ. CDR3 length: 16 residues. This CDR3 is CASSLGGTDYTGELFF. CDR3 DNA: TGCGCCAGCAGCTTGGGTGGGACGGACTACACCGGGGAGCTGTTTTTT.